The next 4 T cell receptor beta chains were all read from a single sample in a study of blood T cells in healthy people across ages (dated by TCRdb to the mid-2010s). The library was obtained by 5' RACE. Sequencing relied on an Illumina HiSeq 2500. A second about 7 to 12 cycle PCR used a sample-barcoded 5' primer and a J-beta primer mix. TCRdb redid the processing of the public reads, applying fastp at Q25 and MiXCR, and retained in-frame beta chains. Entries that share a CDR3 protein sequence are merged under the most common genes and DNA. The sample yields around 780,000 distinct CDR3 sequences; roughly 25% were counted once. The ten largest make up 2.5% to 3.5% of the sample. The same data also went into a second study, on T cells of mothers and their children.

The specimen sequenced was blood. These receptors all stem from a boy between 10 and 17 years old in good health.

V and J are TRBV5-5 and TRBJ1-5, with a weak D call TRBD1 (6 bases). Trimming left V 4 bases short and J 8 bases short, with 13 bases between. Germline V gene lookup returns CDR1 SGHKS and CDR2 YYEKEE (reference sequence). The CDR3 contains 13 residues. CDR3: CASSRDMDKPQHF. Here the CDR3 DNA reads TGTGCCAGCAGCCGGGACATGGATAAGCCCCAGCATTTT.

The chain links TRBV5-1 to TRBJ2-5; D is perhaps TRBD2 (5 bases). V was pared by 0 bases and J by 4 bases, with 16 bases between. Germline CDR1 and CDR2: SGHRS and YFSETQ. The CDR3 runs to 16 residues. CDR3 protein: CASSLGETRIAETQYF. The CDR3 DNA follows: TGCGCCAGCAGCTTGGGGGAGACAAGGATAGCAGAGACCCAGTACTTC. The whole variable domain, filled in from reference TRBV5-1 and TRBJ2-5, reads KAGVTQTPRYLIKTRGQQVTLSCSPISGHRSVSWYQQTPGQGLQFLFEYFSETQRNKGNFPGRFSGRQFSNSRSEMNVSTLELGDSALYLCASSLGETRIAETQYFGPGTRLLVL.

This clonotype has only a few counts. V gene TRBV13 combines with J gene TRBJ1-1, with TRBD1 identical over 8 bases. CDR3 size: 16 residues. CDR1 and CDR2 from the germline V gene are PRHDT and FYEKMQ (reference sequence). V lost 4 bases and J lost 6; bases outside the gene matches: 13. CDR3 loop: CASSYSWDRPYPEAFF. The CDR3 DNA reads as TGTGCCAGCAGCTACTCATGGGACAGGCCCTACCCTGAAGCTTTCTTT.

A few counts support this clonotype. The V and J genes are TRBV20-1 and TRBJ2-3, with 9 bases fitting TRBD1. Losses at the gene ends were 4 bases for V and 4 bases for J; bases not matched to a gene: 6. This CDR3 region has 14 residues. Per the germline V gene, CDR1 is DFQATT and CDR2 is SNEGSKA (reference sequence). In DNA, the CDR3 is TGCAGTGCTAATGGGGACAGGGATTCAGATACGCAGTATTTT. Protein product: CSANGDRDSDTQYF.